This T cell receptor (beta chain) came from a study of Graves' ophthalmopathy and Graves' hyperthyroidism. Investigators amplified TCR beta CDR3 regions from RNA transcripts. An opening RT-PCR round employed HTBI primers and preceded a second-round multiplex PCR. TCRdb ran MiXCR on the multiplex PCR reads and lists one entry per CDR3 protein. The sample lists around 470,000 distinct CDR3 sequences, approximately 15% occurring once. Study-wide points: Most thyroid clonotypes expanded beyond 0.001 frequency were also found in blood.

Serum thyroxine and TRAb, along with clinical symptoms, thyroid ultrasound and orbital computed tomography, were what diagnosis relied on. Turning to this clonotype: What it binds is unknown.

The V end lost 5 bases, the J end lost 9 bases, and 14 bases lay between the germline ends. This CDR3 spans 12 amino acids. CDR1 and CDR2 from the germline V gene are PRHDT and FYEKMQ (reference sequence). What was sequenced was blood. This sequence joins TRBV13 and TRBJ2-7; unclear D gene. The clonotype was recovered from a woman in her 30s with Graves' ophthalmopathy. CDR3 coding DNA: TGTGCCAGCAGCCCAAGCCCTCGTTGGCAGTACTTC. This gives the protein CASSPSPRWQYF.